The 27 T cell receptor beta chains presented below share a single source sample, sequenced in a study of Graves' ophthalmopathy and Graves' hyperthyroidism. RNA served as the template for amplifying TCR beta CDR3 regions. Second-round multiplex PCR followed a first-round RT-PCR using HTBI primers. TCRdb processed the multiplex PCR reads anew with MiXCR; each CDR3 protein has one entry. Of over a million distinct CDR3 sequences listed, less than 45% were seen once; the top ten hold 11%. Sequences were obtained from peripheral blood or thyroid tissue (not recorded which). The receptors shown here come from an adult man with Graves' hyperthyroidism.

This clonotype was found many times. This rearrangement joins TRBV7-2 to TRBJ1-2; a weak D match, TRBD1 (5 bases). This CDR3 is 14 amino acids long. Germline CDR1 is SGHTA and CDR2 is FQGNSA. The V and J ends lost 5 bases and 8 bases respectively, with 18 bases between them. CDR3 in DNA: TGTGCCAGCAGCCCTAGACGGGACTTGGGGGGCTACACCTTC. This translates into CASSPRRDLGGYTF.

This clonotype showed up just a few times. The V gene is TRBV18, the J gene TRBJ1-2; no definite D call. The CDR3 totals 12 residues. Trimming pared 3 bases from V and 6 bases from J, leaving 8 bases between. Germline assignment: CDR1 KGHSH and CDR2 LQKENI. For the CDR3, the DNA is TGTGCCAGCTCACCTTTAAGCGATGGCTACACCTTC. It translates to CASSPLSDGYTF. Filled out from reference TRBV18 and TRBJ1-2, the complete variable domain reads NAGVMQNPRHLVRRRGQEARLRCSPMKGHSHVYWYRQLPEEGLKFMVYLQKENIIDESGMPKERFSAEFPKEGPSILRIQQVVRGDSAAYFCASSPLSDGYTFGSGTRLTVV.

There are many counts of this clonotype. This chain links TRBV9 with TRBJ1-6; a weak D match, TRBD1 (5 bases). V was trimmed by 3 bases and J by 7 bases, leaving 14 bases between them. The CDR3 runs to 15 residues. The germline V gene has CDR1 SGDLS and CDR2 YYNGEE. The DNA of the CDR3 is TGTGCCAGCAGCGGGGGGGGAGGAGCAAATTCACCCCTCCACTTT. It translates to CASSGGGGANSPLHF. Supplemented by reference TRBV9 and TRBJ1-6, the full variable domain reads DSGVTQTPKHLITATGQRVTLRCSPRSGDLSVYWYQQSLDQGLQFLIQYYNGEERAKGNILERFSAQQFPDLHSELNLSSLELGDSALYFCASSGGGGANSPLHFGNGTRLTVT.

The chain couples TRBV29-1 to TRBJ2-7, with D unresolved. The CDR3 totals 10 residues. CDR1 is SQVTM and CDR2 is ANQGSEA in the germline V gene. CDR3 DNA: TGCAGTTCGTTCATGTACGAGCAGTACTTC. It encodes CSSFMYEQYF.

This clonotype showed up many times. The DNA of the CDR3 is TGTGCCAGTAGCCTACAAAAGGGGTCTTATCAGCCCCAGCATTTT. Amino acid sequence: CASSLQKGSYQPQHF. The gene calls are TRBV19 and TRBJ1-5; D perhaps matches TRBD1 (5 bases). Germline CDR1 LNHDA, CDR2 SQIVND (reference sequence). V lost 6 bases and J 5 bases, leaving 17 bases between the germline ends. The CDR3 consists of 15 residues.

This clonotype was observed a few times. This chain links TRBV12-3 or TRBV12-4 with TRBJ1-6; D is undetermined. Trimming removed 1 base at V and 10 bases at J, with 17 bases between. This CDR3 has 16 residues. CDR3 residues: CASSLGRGFARSPLHF. The CDR3 nucleotides are TGTGCCAGCAGTTTAGGCCGCGGGTTTGCGAGATCACCCCTCCACTTT.

This clonotype was seen at least ten times. The J gene is TRBJ2-5, the V gene TRBV11-2; 9 bases map to TRBD1. From germline, CDR1 is SGHAT and CDR2 FQNNGV. J lost 1 base, V lost 3 bases, and 3 bases had no gene match. The CDR3 covers 15 residues. CDR3 region: CASSFDRGVQETQYF. CDR3 DNA: TGTGCCAGCAGCTTCGACAGGGGGGTCCAAGAGACCCAGTACTTC.

This clonotype turned up a few times. This may be a read error: a much more frequent sequence differs by one nucleotide. This rearrangement joins TRBV20-1 to TRBJ2-7, with 9 positions matching TRBD1. The J segment lost 2 bases and the V segment lost 6 bases, leaving 5 bases of the junction unmatched. CDR1 is DFQATT, CDR2 SNEGSKA, per germline (reference sequence). CDR3 length equals 13 residues. CDR3 amino acids: CSAGTGRAYEQYF. In DNA form, the CDR3 reads TGCAGTGCCGGGACAGGGAGGGCCTACGAGCAGTACTTC.

The table lists this clonotype with many counts. V gene TRBV5-1 combines with J gene TRBJ1-1; D unclear. V lost 0 bases to trimming and J lost 0 bases, with 6 bases between them. The germline V gene has CDR1 SGHRS and CDR2 YFSETQ. This CDR3 is built from 14 residues. This chain's CDR3 is CASSLARMNTEAFF. The CDR3 DNA reads TGCGCCAGCAGCTTGGCACGGATGAACACTGAAGCTTTCTTT. The full variable domain, completed using reference TRBV5-1 and TRBJ1-1, is KAGVTQTPRYLIKTRGQQVTLSCSPISGHRSVSWYQQTPGQGLQFLFEYFSETQRNKGNFPGRFSGRQFSNSRSEMNVSTLELGDSALYLCASSLARMNTEAFFGQGTRLTVV.

V gene TRBV3-1 combines with J gene TRBJ1-1; D unresolved. The CDR3 has 14 amino acids. The germline CDR1 and CDR2 sequences are LGHDT and YNNKEL (reference sequence). The ends were cut back, 1 base at V and 5 bases at J, with 11 bases in the middle. For the CDR3, the DNA is TGTGCCAGCAGCCAAGGTCCTTCGGGGACTGAAGCTTTCTTT. This codes for CASSQGPSGTEAFF.

This clonotype was observed at least ten times. V and J are TRBV20-1 and TRBJ1-2; no definite D call. The CDR3 is 12 amino acids. The germline V and J ends were trimmed by 0 bases and 7 bases, with 9 bases remaining between them. Germline V gives CDR1 DFQATT, CDR2 SNEGSKA (reference sequence). The CDR3 DNA is TGCAGTGCTAGAGATTATAATATTGGCTACACCTTC. Protein product: CSARDYNIGYTF.

This clonotype was detected only a few times. V usage is TRBV12-3 or TRBV12-4 and J usage is TRBJ2-7; D is undetermined. The CDR3 extends over 15 amino acids. Trimming took 6 bases from V and 3 from J, leaving 18 bases between them. This CDR3 is CASSQVPQVYYEQYF. The CDR3 region has the DNA TGTGCCAGCAGCCAAGTACCGCAGGTCTACTACGAGCAGTACTTC.

This clonotype was detected many times. The J gene is TRBJ2-2, the V gene TRBV5-1, with 7 bases matching TRBD1. The CDR3 spans 15 residues. V gave up 4 bases and J gave up 4 bases; unmatched junction bases: 7. Germline CDR1 and CDR2: SGHRS and YFSETQ. The CDR3 DNA reads as TGCGCCAGCAGCGGAACACAGGGGAGCACCGGGGAGCTGTTTTTT. Translated: CASSGTQGSTGELFF.

V is TRBV11-2 and J is TRBJ2-7; D gene unclear. This CDR3 comprises 12 residues. Trimming took 5 bases from V and 6 from J, leaving 11 bases between them. CDR1 is SGHAT and CDR2 is FQNNGV in the germline V gene. CDR3 protein: CASSPGIGEQYF. CDR3 nucleotides: TGTGCCAGCAGCCCCGGCATCGGCGAGCAGTACTTC.

CDR3: CAISESSVTGNSNQPQHF. The CDR3 nucleotides read TGTGCCATCAGTGAGTCCTCCGTGACAGGGAATAGCAATCAGCCCCAGCATTTT. This chain uses TRBV10-3 with TRBJ1-5, with 7 bases aligning to TRBD1. CDR1 is ENHRY and CDR2 is SYGVKD in the germline V gene. Trimming took 0 bases from V and 0 from J; bases not matched to a gene: 8. The CDR3 spans 18 residues.

This clonotype came up a few times. This likely comes from a read error, as the CDR3 has no conserved phenylalanine or tryptophan at its end. The limits of the CDR3 on the DNA are not certain, so only TCRdb's listed CDR3 is given. The chain is built from TRBV29-1 and TRBJ2-6. Termini included, the CDR3 measures 8 amino acids. Germline V gene data show CDR1 as SQVTM and CDR2 as ANQGSEA. CDR3 sequence: CSVARGTS.

This clonotype was found many times. The rearrangement joins TRBV12-3 or TRBV12-4 to TRBJ2-5; 9 bases are shared with TRBD1. Germline trimming cut 4 bases from V and 4 bases from J; bases unmatched to any gene: 7. This CDR3 is built from 15 residues. This CDR3 is CASSSGTGLTETQYF. CDR3 DNA sequence: TGTGCCAGCAGTTCCGGGACAGGGCTGACAGAGACCCAGTACTTC.

This clonotype was counted at least ten times. The V and J genes are TRBV9 and TRBJ1-5; D is possibly TRBD1 (5 bases). The CDR3 contains 15 residues. The germline V gene encodes CDR1 SGDLS and CDR2 YYNGEE. V was pared by 3 bases and J by 0 bases, with 10 bases between. DNA of the CDR3: TGTGCCAGCAGCGGGGGGGGAGATAGCAATCAGCCCCAGCATTTT. Translated: CASSGGGDSNQPQHF.

In its sample, this clonotype was seen a few times. This rearrangement joins TRBV3-1 to TRBJ1-5; D not resolved. The CDR3 covers 15 residues. V gave up 1 base and J gave up 2 bases, with 9 bases separating them. Germline V lookup: CDR1 LGHDT, CDR2 YNNKEL (reference sequence). The CDR3 coding sequence is TGTGCCAGCAGCCAAGGTGGGAGGGGCAATCAGCCCCAGCATTTT. Encoded protein: CASSQGGRGNQPQHF.

The chain links TRBV10-3 to TRBJ2-5; weak D call: TRBD2 (6 bases). Trimming removed 5 bases at V and 5 bases at J, with 15 bases between. The CDR3 covers 14 residues. Germline CDR1 is ENHRY and CDR2 is SYGVKD. The CDR3 coding sequence is TGTGCCATCAGTTATGACGGGAGTTGGGAGACCCAGTACTTC. It specifies CAISYDGSWETQYF.

The chain is built from TRBV6-6 and TRBJ1-2, with D unresolved. The CDR3 covers 15 residues. V gave up 5 bases and J gave up 5 bases, with 18 bases separating them. CDR1 is MNHNY, CDR2 SVGAGI, per germline (reference sequence). CDR3 sequence reads: CASSAELKGSYGYTF. The CDR3 DNA is TGTGCCAGCAGTGCGGAGTTAAAGGGATCTTATGGCTACACCTTC.

This clonotype was counted only a few times. This chain connects TRBV5-1 to TRBJ2-7, with TRBD1 identical over 10 bases. The CDR3 runs to 14 residues. Germline trimming cut 5 bases from V and 4 bases from J; bases unmatched to any gene: 6. CDR1 is SGHRS and CDR2 is YFSETQ in the germline V gene. The CDR3 loop is CASRWTGGWYEQYF. CDR3 coding DNA: TGCGCCAGCAGATGGACAGGGGGTTGGTACGAGCAGTACTTC.

Comments on this clonotype: This CDR3 fails to terminate in the conserved phenylalanine or tryptophan, so it likely reflects a read error. The chain recombines TRBV28 with TRBJ1-4; TRBD1 matches at 9 bases. The V segment lost 5 bases and the J segment 8 bases; nucleotides outside the gene matches: 6. CDR3 length equals 14 residues. Germline lookup yields CDR1 MDHEN and CDR2 SYDVKM. CDR3 nucleotide sequence: TGTGCCAGCAGTGAGGACAGGGGAGAGGAAAAACTGTTTGTT. Translating gives CASSEDRGEEKLFV.

V is TRBV29-1 and J is TRBJ1-1; 8 nucleotides agree with TRBD1. The germline gives CDR1 SQVTM, CDR2 ANQGSEA. V trimming: 5 bases; J trimming: 14 bases; junction bases outside the gene matches: 10. This CDR3 contains 11 residues. CDR3 protein: CSVTGTGLSFF. CDR3 sequence (DNA): TGCAGCGTTACAGGGACAGGTCTTTCCTTCTTT.

The chain employs TRBV7-2 and TRBJ2-3; D unresolved. The CDR3 runs to 15 residues. CDR1 is SGHTA, CDR2 FQGNSA, per germline. The V end lost 6 bases, the J end lost 2 bases, and 15 bases lay between the germline ends. DNA for the CDR3: TGTGCCAGCAGAAGTGTGGGTCTATACACAGATACGCAGTATTTT. It is translated as CASRSVGLYTDTQYF. The full variable domain, rest sourced from reference TRBV7-2 and TRBJ2-3, is GAGVSQSPSNKVTEKGKDVELRCDPISGHTALYWYRQSLGQGLEFLIYFQGNSAPDKSGLPSDRFSAERTGGSVSTLTIQRTQQEDSAVYLCASRSVGLYTDTQYFGPGTRLTVL.

This clonotype showed up just a few times. In DNA form, the CDR3 reads TGTGCCAGCAGCCCGGGACAGGGGAATAATGGCTACACCTTC. Translated, it gives CASSPGQGNNGYTF. V gene TRBV7-8 combines with J gene TRBJ1-2; 10 positions match TRBD1. This CDR3 is built from 14 residues. Germline trimming cut 5 bases from V and 6 bases from J; bases unmatched to any gene: 6. Germline CDR1 SGHVS, CDR2 FQNEAQ.

The table lists this clonotype with many counts. The chain couples TRBV29-1 to TRBJ2-7, with 7 bases fitting TRBD2. The V gene end was trimmed by 4 bases and the J gene end by 2 bases; junction bases not matched to a gene: 11. This CDR3 spans 15 amino acids. Germline V gene sequence: CDR1 SQVTM, CDR2 ANQGSEA. Here the CDR3 DNA reads TGCAGCGTTGCGGGATTGGGAGGGGTAACCTACGAGCAGTACTTC. Its translation: CSVAGLGGVTYEQYF.